The 10 T cell receptor beta chains below come from one sample, sequenced in a study of T cells in localized non-small cell lung cancer. TCRdb's copy holds only in-frame clones and misses some; the assay was immunoSEQ multiplex PCR. This sample has over 45,000 clones, with around 84% found just once. The sample consisted of PBMCs, taken before any cancer treatment. These receptors originate from a female donor with stage II lung adenocarcinoma.

The gene calls are TRBV2 and TRBJ2-7; D remains unclear. Germline V gene data show CDR1 as SNHLY and CDR2 as FYNNEI. Trimming took 4 bases from V and 6 from J, leaving 7 bases between them. This CDR3 has 11 residues. The CDR3 DNA reads as TGTGCCAGCAGTGTCTCCAGCGAGCAGTACTTC. This codes for CASSVSSEQYF.

The CDR3 loop is CASSSRGFARTDTQYF. CDR3 in DNA: TGTGCCAGCAGTTCCCGGGGCTTTGCCCGCACAGATACGCAGTATTTT. The chain is built from TRBV27 and TRBJ2-3; D possibly uses TRBD1 or TRBD2 (5 bases each). The CDR3 has 16 residues. V was trimmed by 4 bases and J by 1 base, leaving 15 bases between them. The germline CDR1 and CDR2 sequences are MNHEY and SMNVEV (reference sequence).

This chain connects TRBV6-7 to TRBJ1-5, with D unresolved. TRBV6-7 is an ORF for which the function is uncertain. The CDR3 has 16 residues. V gave up 2 bases and J gave up 2 bases, with 13 bases separating them. Here the CDR3 DNA reads TGTGCCAGCAGTTACGACGGAGGGCCCGGCAATCAGCCCCAGCATTTT. It encodes CASSYDGGPGNQPQHF.

This sequence joins TRBV2 and TRBJ2-2; D could derive from TRBD1 or TRBD2 (5 bases each). This CDR3 has 15 residues. V was trimmed by 3 bases and J by 6 bases, leaving 14 bases between them. The V gene's germline CDR1 is SNHLY and CDR2 FYNNEI. CDR3 amino acids: CASSDPGPGSGELFF. The CDR3 DNA reads as TGTGCCAGCAGTGATCCGGGACCGGGGTCCGGGGAGCTGTTTTTT.

This clone has just a few counts. The rearrangement links TRBV5-1 to TRBJ2-5, with no clear D. Trimming took 0 bases from V and 1 from J, leaving 7 bases between them. The CDR3 runs 14 residues. Looked up from germline, CDR1 is SGHRS and CDR2 is YFSETQ. Here the CDR3 DNA reads TGCGCCAGCAGCTTGGCCGCGACCCAAGAGACCCAGTACTTC. Encoded protein: CASSLAATQETQYF.

This clone was seen once. The chain couples TRBV5-6 to TRBJ1-2; D might be TRBD1 (6 bases). The V and J ends lost 4 bases and 0 bases respectively, with 22 bases between them. CDR3 length: 18 amino acids. Germline V CDR1 and CDR2: SGHDT, YYEEEE. In nucleotides, the CDR3 is TGTGCCAGCAGCCTAGGGTGGCAGGACAGCAGCACTAACTATGGCTACACCTTC. Its protein is CASSLGWQDSSTNYGYTF.

This clone was detected a few times. The V and J genes are TRBV19 and TRBJ1-1, with D unclear. CDR3 length equals 14 residues. V was pared by 6 bases and J by 0 bases, with 11 bases between. Germline V gene lookup returns CDR1 LNHDA and CDR2 SQIVND (reference sequence). The CDR3 is CASSRNQMNTEAFF. The CDR3, as DNA: TGTGCCAGTAGCCGGAACCAGATGAACACTGAAGCTTTCTTT.

This sequence joins TRBV5-8 and TRBJ1-2; D unclear. Germline values: CDR1 SGHTS, CDR2 YDEGEE. V lost 5 bases, J lost 6 bases, and 14 bases lay in between. CDR3 length equals 13 residues. CDR3 amino acids: CASSPSASHGYTF. CDR3 DNA sequence: TGTGCCAGCAGTCCTTCCGCGTCACATGGCTACACCTTC.

The CDR3 DNA sequence: TGTGCCAGCAGCTCCTGGGGGGGCGGCGTCAATGAGCAGTTCTTC. Its translation: CASSSWGGGVNEQFF. The chain uses TRBV9 and TRBJ2-1; the D gene is possibly TRBD2 (7 bases). V lost 4 bases to trimming and J lost 6 bases, with 17 bases between them. CDR1 is SGDLS, CDR2 YYNGEE, per germline. The CDR3 covers 15 residues.

This clone appeared a single time. V usage is TRBV7-9 and J usage is TRBJ1-2; D gene ambiguous. Germline CDR1 reads SEHNR; CDR2 reads FQNEAQ (reference sequence). The V end lost 7 bases, the J end lost 4 bases, and 19 bases lay between the germline ends. The CDR3 runs 15 residues. The CDR3 nucleotides read TGTGCCAGCACCTCCGAAGAGGGAAGGGCCTATGGCTACACCTTC. Translation: CASTSEEGRAYGYTF.